Reported below is one T cell receptor beta chain. A much bigger clone sits one base away, suggesting this may be a read error. This entry comes from a study of CD8+CD57+ T cells in acquired aplastic anemia. About the research overall: Sorted CD4+ and CD8+ cells yielded DNA averaging around 3.2 ug.

In patients chosen for sequencing, flow cytometry had shown CD8+CD57+ cell expansion. In all patients, the disease was severe acquired aplastic anemia. Trimming left V 6 bases short and J 4 bases short, with 15 bases between. In germline, CDR1 is MNHEY, CDR2 SVGAGI. The CDR3 is made up of 15 amino acids. TCR beta VDJ and CDR3 profiling used genomic DNA as template. TCRdb re-called the reads with MiXCR, one entry per CDR3 protein. The data show under 350,000 distinct CDR3 sequences, with 45% to 65% seen just once and 1.3% held by the top ten. Sequenced: sorted CD4+, CD8+, or CD8+CD57+ T cells (not recorded which) from PBMCs. This clonotype originated in a human donor with aplastic anemia. The chain links TRBV6-5 to TRBJ2-2; D possibly corresponds to TRBD2 (6 bases). The CDR3 loop is CASRATTRSTGELFF. DNA for the CDR3: TGTGCCAGCAGGGCGACGACTAGAAGCACCGGGGAGCTGTTTTTT.